This T cell receptor (beta chain) emerged from a study of cytomegalovirus exposure and HLA in healthy donors. In the study overall: There were just under 400 genotyped donors. Of these, roughly 80% fell in the genetic ancestry cluster associated with self-reported Caucasian donors. Regarding the study as a whole: Presence/absence comparisons presumed near-even sequencing depth among donors. There were reportedly fewer N-insertions in an Asian-associated ancestry cluster than the approximately 670-donor mean, in a later analysis. A later analysis linked a missense variant in DCLRE1C to the trimming of TCR beta V and J genes.

On this clone itself: No antigen is known for it.

Germline lookup yields CDR1 SGHAT and CDR2 FQNNGV. The CDR3 is 13 residues long. V gave up 3 bases and J gave up 5 bases; unmatched junction bases: 2. 13 Jbeta primers and 60 Vbeta primers were used for the PCR. The table came from immunoSEQ multiplex PCR; TCRdb's copy has only in-frame clones and leaves some out. The sample has 150,000 to 200,000 clones; approximately 79% are singletons. The sequenced sample consisted of PBMCs. The TCR comes from a man aged 40-49 years in good health and CMV-seropositive. The rearrangement links TRBV11-2 to TRBJ2-7; 9 nucleotides align to TRBD2. CDR3 region: CASSLGLAHEQYF. DNA of the CDR3: TGTGCCAGCAGCTTGGGACTAGCACACGAGCAGTACTTC.